This TCR beta chain is drawn from a study of cytomegalovirus exposure and HLA in healthy donors. Points on this clone: Its matching antigen is unknown.

PCR used 60 Vbeta primers and 13 Jbeta primers. Clones were read by immunoSEQ multiplex PCR, and TCRdb kept only the in-frame ones, dropping some. The sample shows some 110,000 clones, 78% of them seen only once. The study's findings and limits: An Asian-associated ancestry cluster reportedly showed fewer N-insertions than the approximately 700-donor mean in a later analysis. The investigators catalogued 164 TCR beta chains as cytomegalovirus-associated. Excluded: some indistinguishable V segments such as TRBV6-2 and TRBV6-3.

Germline-derived CDR1 and CDR2 are MRHNA and SNTAGT. V lost 6 bases and J 3 bases, leaving 11 bases between the germline ends. The CDR3 is 13 residues long. This sequence was found in a man aged 25-40 years in good health and CMV-seronegative. The material sequenced was PBMCs. The gene calls are TRBV6-4 and TRBJ1-2; D might be TRBD1 (5 bases). The CDR3 region has the DNA TGTGCCAGCAGAACGGACACGTACTATGGCTACACCTTC. It yields the protein CASRTDTYYGYTF.